This paragraph reports one T cell receptor (beta chain). Its antigen is as yet unknown. At the time of sampling, donors were nominally healthy, though unrecorded immune exposures were likely. The CDR3 runs to 14 residues. J gave up 9 bases and V 1 base, and 5 bases lay outside the gene matches. The germline gives CDR1 MNHNS, CDR2 SASEGT. The data derive from a study of cytomegalovirus exposure and HLA in healthy donors. Study-wide results and caveats: In vitro experiments confirmed that a few CMV-associated chains were specific for CMV antigens.

The PCR employed 60 Vbeta primers together with 13 Jbeta primers. The method was immunoSEQ multiplex PCR; TCRdb's version includes in-frame clones alone and lacks a portion of them. The data show 200,000 or so clones, over 75% seen once. The TCR was taken from a boy aged 2 to 10 in good health and CMV-seronegative. The chain uses TRBV6-1 and TRBJ2-7, with 11 bases matching TRBD2. The sequenced material came from PBMCs. The CDR3 spells CASSEGGTSGPQYF. The CDR3 DNA is TGTGCCAGCAGTGAAGGGGGGACTAGCGGCCCGCAGTACTTC.